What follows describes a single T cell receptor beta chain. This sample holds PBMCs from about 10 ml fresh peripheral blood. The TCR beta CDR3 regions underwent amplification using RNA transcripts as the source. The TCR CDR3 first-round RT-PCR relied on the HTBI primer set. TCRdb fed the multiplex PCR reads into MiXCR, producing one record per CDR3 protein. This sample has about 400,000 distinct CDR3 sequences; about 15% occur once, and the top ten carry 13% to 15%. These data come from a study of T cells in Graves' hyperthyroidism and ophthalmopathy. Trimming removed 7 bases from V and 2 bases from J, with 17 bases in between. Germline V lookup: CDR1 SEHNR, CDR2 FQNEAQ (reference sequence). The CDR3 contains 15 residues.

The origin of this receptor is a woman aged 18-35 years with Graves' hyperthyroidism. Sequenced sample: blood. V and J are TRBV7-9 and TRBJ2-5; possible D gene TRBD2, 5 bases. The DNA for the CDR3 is TGTGCCAGCACCCGAGGGCAGGATATACAAGAGACCCAGTACTTC. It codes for CASTRGQDIQETQYF.